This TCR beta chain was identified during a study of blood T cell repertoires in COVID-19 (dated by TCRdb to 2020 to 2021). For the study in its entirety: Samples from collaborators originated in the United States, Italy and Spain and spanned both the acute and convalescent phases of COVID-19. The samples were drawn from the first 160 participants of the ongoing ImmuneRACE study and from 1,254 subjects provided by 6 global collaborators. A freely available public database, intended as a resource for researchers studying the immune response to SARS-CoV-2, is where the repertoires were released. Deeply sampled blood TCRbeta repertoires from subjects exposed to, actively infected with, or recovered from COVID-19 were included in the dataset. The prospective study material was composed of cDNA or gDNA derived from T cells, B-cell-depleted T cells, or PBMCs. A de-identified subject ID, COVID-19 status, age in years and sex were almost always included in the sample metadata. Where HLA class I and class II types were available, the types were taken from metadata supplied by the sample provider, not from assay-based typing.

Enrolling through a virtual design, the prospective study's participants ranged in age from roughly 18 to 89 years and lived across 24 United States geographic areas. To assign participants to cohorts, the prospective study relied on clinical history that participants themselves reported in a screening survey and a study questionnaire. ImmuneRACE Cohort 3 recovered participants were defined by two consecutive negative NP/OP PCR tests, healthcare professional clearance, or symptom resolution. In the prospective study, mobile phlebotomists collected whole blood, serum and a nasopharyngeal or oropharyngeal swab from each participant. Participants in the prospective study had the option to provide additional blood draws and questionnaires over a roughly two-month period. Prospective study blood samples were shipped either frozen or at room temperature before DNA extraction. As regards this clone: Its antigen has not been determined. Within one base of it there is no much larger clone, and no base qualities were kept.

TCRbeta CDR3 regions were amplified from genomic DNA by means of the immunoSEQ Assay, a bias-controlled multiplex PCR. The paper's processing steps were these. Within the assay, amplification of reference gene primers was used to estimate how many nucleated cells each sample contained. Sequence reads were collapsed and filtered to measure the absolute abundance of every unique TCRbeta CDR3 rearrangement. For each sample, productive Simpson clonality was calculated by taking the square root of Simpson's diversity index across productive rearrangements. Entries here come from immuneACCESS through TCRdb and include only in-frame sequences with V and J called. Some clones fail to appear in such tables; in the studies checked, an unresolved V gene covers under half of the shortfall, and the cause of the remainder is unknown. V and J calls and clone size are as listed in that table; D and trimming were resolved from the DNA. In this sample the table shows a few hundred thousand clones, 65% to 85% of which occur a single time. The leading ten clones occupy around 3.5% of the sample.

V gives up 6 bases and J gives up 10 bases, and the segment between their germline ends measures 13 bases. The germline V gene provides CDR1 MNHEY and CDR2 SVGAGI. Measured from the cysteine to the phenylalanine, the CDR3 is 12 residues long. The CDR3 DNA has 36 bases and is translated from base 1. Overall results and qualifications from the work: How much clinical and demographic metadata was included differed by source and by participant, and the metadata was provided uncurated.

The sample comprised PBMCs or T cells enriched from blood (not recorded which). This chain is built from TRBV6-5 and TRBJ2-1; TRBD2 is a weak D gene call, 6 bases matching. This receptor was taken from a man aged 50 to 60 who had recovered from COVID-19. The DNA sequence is TGTGCCAGCAGATTAGGAGGGTACGAGCAGTTCTTC. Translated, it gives CASRLGGYEQFF.